These 8 T cell receptor beta chains share one sample of origin, sequenced in a study of CD8 T cells in ankylosing spondylitis. Study results and caveats: One TCR beta motif, made up of about 8 highly homologous variants, appeared characteristic of ankylosing spondylitis blood.

MiXCR, applied by TCRdb to the 5' RACE reads, yields one record per CDR3 protein. The sample contains 750,000 to 850,000 distinct CDR3 sequences, approximately 12% of which appear only once. Which antigens these TCRs recognize remains unknown. Sequencing was done on a sample of blood, either unsorted or a sorted T cell fraction (not recorded which). The receptors were gathered from a male donor with ankylosing spondylitis.

This clonotype has only a few counts. The chain has TRBV6-2 or TRBV6-3 and TRBJ1-5; maybe TRBD1 (6 bases). The CDR3 length is 16 residues. CDR1 is MNHEY, CDR2 SVGEGT, per germline. The V and J ends lost 6 bases and 5 bases respectively, with 20 bases between them. The CDR3 reads CASSLHRGRGDQPQHF. As DNA, the CDR3 is TGTGCCAGCAGCCTACACCGGGGGCGAGGGGATCAGCCCCAGCATTTT.

This clonotype was counted only a few times. The chain joins TRBV20-1 to TRBJ1-5, with unresolved D. V was pared by 3 bases and J by 2 bases, with 14 bases between. The germline gives CDR1 DFQATT, CDR2 SNEGSKA (reference sequence). CDR3 length: 15 amino acids. CDR3 loop: CSARVQEVGNQPQHF. For the CDR3, the DNA is TGCAGTGCTAGGGTTCAGGAGGTTGGCAATCAGCCCCAGCATTTT.

The V call is TRBV5-1, the J call TRBJ2-1; TRBD2 matches at 8 bases. In germline, CDR1 is SGHRS, CDR2 YFSETQ. This CDR3 comprises 14 residues. The J segment lost 6 bases and the V segment lost 0 bases, leaving 2 bases of the junction unmatched. This CDR3 reads CASSLGGLVNEQFF. The CDR3, as DNA: TGCGCCAGCAGCTTGGGGGGACTAGTCAATGAGCAGTTCTTC.

The rearrangement links TRBV9 to TRBJ2-3; no definite D call. V was cut by 4 bases and J by 5 bases, with 11 bases left in between. The CDR3 consists of 13 residues. Germline lookup yields CDR1 SGDLS and CDR2 YYNGEE. The CDR3 sequence is CASSQFSLDTQYF. The CDR3 DNA follows: TGTGCCAGCAGCCAATTTTCCCTAGATACGCAGTATTTT.

As for this clonotype: One junction end disagrees with the germline gene, perhaps due to a read error. The rearrangement uses TRBV7-6 and TRBJ2-1; 10 bases line up with TRBD2. The CDR3 length is 15 residues. The germline gives CDR1 SGHVS, CDR2 FNYEAQ. CDR3 in DNA: TGTGCCAGCAGCCTAGCGGGAGTAACCTACAATGAGCAGTTCTTC. Translating it yields CASSLAGVTYNEQFF.

Ten or more counts support this clonotype. This CDR3 reads CSARVLGTDTGELFF. The CDR3 coding sequence is TGCAGTGCTAGAGTACTAGGAACGGACACCGGGGAGCTGTTTTTT. This sequence joins TRBV20-1 and TRBJ2-2; D might be TRBD2 (5 bases). V lost 1 base and J lost 3, with 12 bases in between. In germline, CDR1 is DFQATT, CDR2 SNEGSKA (reference sequence). This CDR3 region has 15 residues.

This clonotype occurred a few times. The V gene is TRBV3-1, the J gene TRBJ2-7, with 10 bases matching TRBD2. With V trimmed by 5 bases and J by 7 bases, 5 bases remained unmatched. The CDR3 totals 13 residues. Germline V gene data show CDR1 as LGHDT and CDR2 as YNNKEL (reference sequence). The CDR3 reads CASSYGLAEEQYF. The CDR3 region has the DNA TGTGCCAGCAGCTACGGACTAGCGGAGGAGCAGTACTTC.

The chain uses TRBV29-1 and TRBJ1-2; 9 bases agree with TRBD1. The V gene's germline CDR1 is SQVTM and CDR2 ANQGSEA. The junction had 9 bases not matched to a gene; V was cut back by 3 bases and J by 4 bases. This CDR3 comprises 15 residues. CDR3 in DNA: TGCAGCGTTGATAGGACAGGGGAGGGGATCTATGGCTACACCTTC. The encoded protein is CSVDRTGEGIYGYTF.